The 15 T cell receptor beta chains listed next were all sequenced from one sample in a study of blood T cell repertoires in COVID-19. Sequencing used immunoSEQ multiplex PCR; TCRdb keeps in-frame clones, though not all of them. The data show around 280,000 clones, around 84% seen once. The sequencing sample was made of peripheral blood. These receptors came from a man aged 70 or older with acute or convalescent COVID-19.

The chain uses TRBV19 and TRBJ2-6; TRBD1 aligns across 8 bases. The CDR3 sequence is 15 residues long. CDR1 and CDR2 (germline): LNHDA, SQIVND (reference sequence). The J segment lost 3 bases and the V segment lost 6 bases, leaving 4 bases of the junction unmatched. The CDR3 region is CASRQGDGGANVLTF. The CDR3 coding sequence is TGTGCCAGTAGACAGGGGGACGGTGGGGCCAACGTCCTGACTTTC.

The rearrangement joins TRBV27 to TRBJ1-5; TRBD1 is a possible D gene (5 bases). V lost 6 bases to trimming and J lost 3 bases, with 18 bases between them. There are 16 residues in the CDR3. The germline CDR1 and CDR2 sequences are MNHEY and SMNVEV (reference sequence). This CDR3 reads CASRQALGTYNQPQHF. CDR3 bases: TGTGCCAGCAGACAAGCACTCGGGACTTACAATCAGCCCCAGCATTTT.

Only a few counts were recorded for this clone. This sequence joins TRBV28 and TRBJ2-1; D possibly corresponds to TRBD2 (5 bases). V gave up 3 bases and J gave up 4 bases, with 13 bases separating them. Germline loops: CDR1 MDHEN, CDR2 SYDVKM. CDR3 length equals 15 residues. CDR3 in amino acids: CASSLGSIRYNEQFF. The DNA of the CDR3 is TGTGCCAGCAGTTTGGGGAGTATCCGTTACAATGAGCAGTTCTTC.

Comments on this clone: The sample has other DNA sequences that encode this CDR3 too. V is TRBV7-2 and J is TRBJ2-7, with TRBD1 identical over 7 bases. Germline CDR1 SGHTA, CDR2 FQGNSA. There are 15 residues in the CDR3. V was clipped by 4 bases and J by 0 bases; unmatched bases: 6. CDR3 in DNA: TGTGCCAGCAGCTCGACAGGGAGCTCCTCCTACGAGCAGTACTTC. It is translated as CASSSTGSSSYEQYF.

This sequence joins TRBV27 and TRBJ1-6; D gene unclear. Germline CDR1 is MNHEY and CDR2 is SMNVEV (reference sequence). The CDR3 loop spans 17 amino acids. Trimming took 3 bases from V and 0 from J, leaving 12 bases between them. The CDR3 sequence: CASSLEATSSYNSPLHF. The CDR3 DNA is TGTGCCAGCAGTTTGGAGGCAACGAGCTCCTATAATTCACCCCTCCACTTT.

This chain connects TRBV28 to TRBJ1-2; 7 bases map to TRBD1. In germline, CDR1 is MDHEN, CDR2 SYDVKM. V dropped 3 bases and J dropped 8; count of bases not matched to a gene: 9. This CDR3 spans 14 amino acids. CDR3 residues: CASSLPDRVGGYTF. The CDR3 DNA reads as TGTGCCAGCAGTTTGCCCGACAGGGTGGGGGGCTACACCTTC.

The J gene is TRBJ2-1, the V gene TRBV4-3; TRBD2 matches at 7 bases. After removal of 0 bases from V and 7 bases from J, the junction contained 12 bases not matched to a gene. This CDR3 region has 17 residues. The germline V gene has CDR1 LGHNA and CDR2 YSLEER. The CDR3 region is CASSQDISGIKGNEQFF. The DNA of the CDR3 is TGCGCCAGCAGCCAAGATATAAGCGGGATTAAGGGGAATGAGCAGTTCTTC.

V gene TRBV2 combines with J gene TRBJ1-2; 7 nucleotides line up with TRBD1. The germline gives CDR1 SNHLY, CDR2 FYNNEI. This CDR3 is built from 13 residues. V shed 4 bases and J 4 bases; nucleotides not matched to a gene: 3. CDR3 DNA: TGTGCCAGCAGTGTTGGACAGGTCTATGGCTACACCTTC. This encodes CASSVGQVYGYTF.

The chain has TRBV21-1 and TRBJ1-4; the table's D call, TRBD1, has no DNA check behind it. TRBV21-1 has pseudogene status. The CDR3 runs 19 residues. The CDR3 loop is CASSHQKGDRGPTNEKLFF. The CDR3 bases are TGTGCCAGCAGCCACCAAAAAGGGGACAGGGGCCCAACTAATGAAAAACTGTTTTTT.

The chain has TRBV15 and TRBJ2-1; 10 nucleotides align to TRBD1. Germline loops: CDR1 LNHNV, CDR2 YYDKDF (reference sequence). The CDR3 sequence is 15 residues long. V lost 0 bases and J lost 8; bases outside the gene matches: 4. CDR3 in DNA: TGTGCCACCAGCAGAGATAGGACAGGGGGTTATGAGCAGTTCTTC. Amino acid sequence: CATSRDRTGGYEQFF.

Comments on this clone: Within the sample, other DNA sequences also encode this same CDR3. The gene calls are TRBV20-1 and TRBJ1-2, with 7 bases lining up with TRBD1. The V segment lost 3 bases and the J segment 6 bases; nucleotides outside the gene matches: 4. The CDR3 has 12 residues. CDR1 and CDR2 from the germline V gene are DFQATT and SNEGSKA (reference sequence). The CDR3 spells CSASRGGDGYTF. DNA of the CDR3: TGCAGTGCTAGTAGAGGGGGCGATGGCTACACCTTC.

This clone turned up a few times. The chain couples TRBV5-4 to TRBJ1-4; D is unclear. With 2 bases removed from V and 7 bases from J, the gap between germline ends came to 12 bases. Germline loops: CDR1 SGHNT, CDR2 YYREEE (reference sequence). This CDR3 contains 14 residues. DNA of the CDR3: TGTGCCAGCAGCTTAGACACCAGAAGTGAAAAACTGTTTTTT. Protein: CASSLDTRSEKLFF.

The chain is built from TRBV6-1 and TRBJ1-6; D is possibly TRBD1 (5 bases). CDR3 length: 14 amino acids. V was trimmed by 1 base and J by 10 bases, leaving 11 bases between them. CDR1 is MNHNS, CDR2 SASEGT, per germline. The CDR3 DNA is TGTGCCAGCAGTGAAGTGGACGGGGGGTCACCCCTCCACTTT. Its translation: CASSEVDGGSPLHF.

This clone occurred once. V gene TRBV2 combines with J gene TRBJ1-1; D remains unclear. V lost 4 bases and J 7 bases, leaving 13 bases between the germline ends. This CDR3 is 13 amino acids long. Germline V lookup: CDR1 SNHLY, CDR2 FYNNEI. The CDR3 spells CASSAHGVGEAFF. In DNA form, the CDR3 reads TGTGCCAGCAGTGCACACGGAGTTGGTGAAGCTTTCTTT.

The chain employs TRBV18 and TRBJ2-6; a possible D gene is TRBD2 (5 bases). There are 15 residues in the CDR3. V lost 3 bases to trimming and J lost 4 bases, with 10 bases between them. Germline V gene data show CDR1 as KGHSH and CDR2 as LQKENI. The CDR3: CASSPAGIGANVLTF. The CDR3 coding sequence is TGTGCCAGCTCACCGGCCGGGATCGGGGCCAACGTCCTGACTTTC.